This paragraph reports one TCR beta chain. Antigen: not known. The study pooled second doses at about 4 or about 12 weeks. TCRdb's copy holds only in-frame clones and misses some; the assay was immunoSEQ multiplex PCR. The sample comprises around 150,000 clones, 94% of which are singletons, and roughly 5.5% rests with the top ten. This sample was taken from a study of T cell responses to AZD1222 COVID-19 vaccine. The V end was cut by 9 bases, the J end by 2 bases, with 15 bases between. The CDR3 length is 14 residues. Germline assignment: CDR1 KGHDR and CDR2 SFDVKD. General study findings and limits: The study found Spike-specific TCR breadth and depth rose after two AZD1222 doses. AZD1222 recipients seropositive at baseline numbered only five or six.

The clonotype originates from an adult who received the AZD1222 COVID-19 vaccine. The source material was peripheral blood, sampled 28 days after the second AZD1222 dose. The V gene is TRBV24-1, the J gene TRBJ2-5, with D perhaps matching TRBD2 (5 bases). CDR3 loop: CATSAAGTQETQYF. CDR3 DNA sequence: TGTGCCACCTCAGCGGCAGGAACTCAAGAGACCCAGTACTTC.